The clone carrying this T cell receptor (beta chain) was recorded at least ten times. RNA transcripts served as template for amplifying TCR beta CDR3 sequences. RT-PCR with HTBI primers came first, then second-round multiplex PCR. Using its own MiXCR run on the multiplex PCR reads, TCRdb lists one record per CDR3 protein. The data show around 520,000 distinct CDR3 sequences, with 35% to 40% seen just once and about 4% held by the top ten. New diagnoses, under 2 months' duration, and ages 18 to 65 characterized the hyperthyroidism patients. These data belong to a study of Graves' ophthalmopathy and Graves' hyperthyroidism. The overall study: No progression to ophthalmopathy over 18 months defined stable hyperthyroidism.

This CDR3 is built from 16 residues. Trimming removed 0 bases from V and 4 bases from J, with 16 bases in between. Germline V CDR1 and CDR2: SGHRS, YFSETQ. The receptor's source is an adult man with Graves' hyperthyroidism. J is TRBJ1-1 and V is TRBV5-1; D might be TRBD1 (5 bases). Sequencing was performed on peripheral blood or thyroid tissue (not recorded which). The DNA for the CDR3 is TGCGCCAGCAGCTTGGGAACAGGCCGACGAGGCACTGAAGCTTTCTTT. Encoded protein: CASSLGTGRRGTEAFF.